The source of this T cell receptor (beta chain) is a study of T cells in Graves' hyperthyroidism and ophthalmopathy. Using RNA transcripts as the source, TCR beta CDR3 regions were amplified. With the HTBI primer set, the TCR CDR3 went through a first round of RT-PCR. Each CDR3 protein gets one entry after TCRdb re-called the multiplex PCR reads with MiXCR. Among 800,000 or so distinct CDR3 sequences, 38% were seen once, and the ten largest hold 8.9%. V lost 5 bases and J 17 bases, leaving 7 bases between the germline ends. Looked up from germline, CDR1 is SGHTA and CDR2 is FQGNSA. CDR3 length: 9 amino acids. Exclusion followed for patients with uncontrolled infection, other autoimmune disease, pregnancy or lactation.

This clonotype was sampled from a man between 18 and 29 years old with Graves' hyperthyroidism. V is TRBV7-2 and J is TRBJ2-6; D unresolved. Sequencing used blood. The CDR3 DNA reads TGTGCCAGCAGCGCCGAGATGACTTTC. The encoded protein is CASSAEMTF.